The clone carrying this TCR beta chain appeared a single time. The antigen is unknown. Trimming cost V 5 bases and J 3 bases; bases outside gene matches: 12. Germline loops: CDR1 MNHNY, CDR2 SVGAGI (reference sequence). The CDR3 is 19 amino acids. The table came from immunoSEQ multiplex PCR; TCRdb's copy has only in-frame clones and leaves some out. The sample contains about 150,000 clones, 90% of which appear only once. This entry belongs to a study of T cell responses to AZD1222 COVID-19 vaccine. Study conclusions and caveats: Spike-specific TCR breadth and depth both grew after two AZD1222 doses.

This receptor was identified in an adult in good health. V gene TRBV6-6 combines with J gene TRBJ2-1, with 14 bases aligning to TRBD2. Specimen: peripheral blood, collected on day 0 of AZD1222 vaccination. CDR3 loop: CASSPTPGLAGANYNEQFF. The CDR3 coding sequence is TGTGCCAGCAGTCCTACACCGGGACTAGCGGGGGCCAACTACAATGAGCAGTTCTTC.